The 17 T cell receptor beta chains listed next were all sequenced from one sample in a study of neurological immune-mediated disorders. Each CDR3 protein gets one entry after TCRdb re-called the 5' RACE reads with MiXCR. The data contain more than 55,000 distinct CDR3 sequences, about 10% of them singletons. Time point here: longitudinal time-point 2. Sequences were obtained from PBMCs. These receptors were collected from a man in his thirties or forties in good health.

This clonotype was observed many times. This chain connects TRBV5-1 to TRBJ2-3; the match to TRBD2 covers 9 bases. V was clipped by 4 bases and J by 4 bases; unmatched bases: 10. The CDR3 length is 16 residues. The germline gives CDR1 SGHRS, CDR2 YFSETQ. The CDR3 region is CASSRGSSGIPDTQYF. The DNA of the CDR3 is TGCGCCAGCAGCCGGGGATCTAGCGGGATCCCAGATACGCAGTATTTT. Combining the CDR3 with reference TRBV5-1 and TRBJ2-3 gives the whole variable domain KAGVTQTPRYLIKTRGQQVTLSCSPISGHRSVSWYQQTPGQGLQFLFEYFSETQRNKGNFPGRFSGRQFSNSRSEMNVSTLELGDSALYLCASSRGSSGIPDTQYFGPGTRLTVL.

This clonotype was counted a few times. V is TRBV10-1 and J is TRBJ1-1; 7 bases align to TRBD1. Germline CDR1 WNHNN, CDR2 SYGVQD (reference sequence). This CDR3 region has 15 residues. V was pared by 4 bases and J by 6 bases, with 11 bases of the junction left unmatched. The CDR3 reads CASSGTTGIFAEAFF. In nucleotides, the CDR3 is TGCGCCAGCAGTGGAACGACAGGGATTTTCGCTGAAGCTTTCTTT.

Of note for this clonotype: A much larger clone is a single base away; this may be a read error. Because the CDR3 is missing its conserved closing phenylalanine or tryptophan, this is likely a read error. This rearrangement joins TRBV28 to TRBJ2-7; 7 bases fit TRBD1. CDR3 length: 12 amino acids. Germline values: CDR1 MDHEN, CDR2 SYDVKM. With 7 bases clipped from V and 4 bases from J, the junction kept 4 bases outside the gene matches. The CDR3 DNA reads TGTGCCAGCATCGGGACAGCTTACGAGCAGTACTTA. Protein product: CASIGTAYEQYL.

This clonotype was recorded at least ten times. DNA for the CDR3: TGCAGTGCTAGAGATCCGGGTCCTAGCGGGAGGGCCTCTGATGAGCAGTTCTTC. This codes for CSARDPGPSGRASDEQFF. V is TRBV20-1 and J is TRBJ2-1; 12 bases line up with TRBD2. The trim removed 0 bases at V and 8 bases at J, leaving 14 bases unmatched. CDR3 length equals 18 residues. Germline V gene lookup returns CDR1 DFQATT and CDR2 SNEGSKA (reference sequence).

This clonotype has ten or more counts. The chain joins TRBV6-5 to TRBJ2-7; tentative D call: TRBD1 (6 bases). CDR3 length: 14 amino acids. The ends were cut back, 3 bases at V and 2 bases at J, with 11 bases in the middle. Germline CDR1 is MNHEY and CDR2 is SVGAGI. CDR3 nucleotide sequence: TGTGCCAGCAGTTATGACCAGGGGACCTACGAGCAGTACTTC. Translation: CASSYDQGTYEQYF.

In its sample, this clonotype was seen many times. The chain is built from TRBV4-1 and TRBJ1-4, with D possibly being TRBD1 (5 bases). The CDR3 has 16 residues. CDR1 MGHRA and CDR2 YSYEKL come from the germline V gene. The V and J ends lost 4 bases and 6 bases respectively, with 18 bases between them. The DNA for the CDR3 is TGCGCCAGCAGCCGGAGACCGGGGGAGGTGGATGAAAAACTGTTTTTT. Protein product: CASSRRPGEVDEKLFF.

There are many counts of this clonotype. The V gene is TRBV5-1, the J gene TRBJ1-2; TRBD1 aligns across 12 bases. The CDR3 length is 15 residues. CDR1 is SGHRS and CDR2 is YFSETQ in the germline V gene. The V gene end was trimmed by 4 bases and the J gene end by 8 bases; junction bases not matched to a gene: 9. CDR3 sequence (DNA): TGCGCCAGCAGCCCGGGGGGACAGGGGGCGCTGGGCTACACCTTC. Amino acids: CASSPGGQGALGYTF.

A few counts support this clonotype. The chain couples TRBV6-1 to TRBJ1-5, with a weak D call TRBD1 (5 bases). Germline values: CDR1 MNHNS, CDR2 SASEGT. V was trimmed by 2 bases and J by 2 bases, leaving 10 bases between them. There are 15 residues in the CDR3. The CDR3 here is CASSEFGRGNQPQHF. CDR3 coding DNA: TGTGCCAGCAGTGAATTTGGCAGGGGCAATCAGCCCCAGCATTTT.

At least ten counts were recorded for this clonotype. This sequence joins TRBV12-3 or TRBV12-4 and TRBJ2-7; D gene ambiguous. This CDR3 has 13 amino acids. V was pared by 1 base and J by 6 bases, with 10 bases between. CDR3 loop: CASSLEQIGEQYF. The CDR3 nucleotides read TGTGCCAGCAGTTTAGAACAAATCGGCGAGCAGTACTTC.

At least ten counts were recorded for this clonotype. The rearrangement uses TRBV24-1 and TRBJ2-7; D may be TRBD1 (6 bases). This CDR3 spans 14 amino acids. CDR1 is KGHDR, CDR2 SFDVKD, per germline. Trimming removed 2 bases from V and 5 bases from J, with 12 bases in between. CDR3 sequence (DNA): TGTGCCACCAGTGATTCCGGGACACTAGACGAGCAGTACTTC. This codes for CATSDSGTLDEQYF.

There are many counts of this clonotype. The chain uses TRBV10-3 and TRBJ1-1; D is unresolved. V was pared by 1 base and J by 0 bases, with 12 bases between. Germline-derived CDR1 and CDR2 are ENHRY and SYGVKD. This CDR3 is 16 amino acids long. The CDR3 coding sequence is TGTGCCATCAGTGAGTTGCTTAGCATAATGAACACTGAAGCTTTCTTT. Translating gives CAISELLSIMNTEAFF.

This clonotype was recorded many times. V and J are TRBV28 and TRBJ2-3; D is uncertain. CDR1 and CDR2 (germline): MDHEN, SYDVKM. The CDR3 runs to 12 residues. Trimming removed 6 bases at V and 2 bases at J, with 6 bases between. CDR3 amino acids: CASSYPTDTQYF. For the CDR3, the DNA is TGTGCCAGCAGCTACCCCACAGATACGCAGTATTTT.

This clonotype was recorded many times. This rearrangement joins TRBV5-1 to TRBJ1-6, with a weak D call TRBD1 (5 bases). The CDR3 runs to 16 residues. Germline CDR1 reads SGHRS; CDR2 reads YFSETQ. Trimming removed 4 bases from V and 5 bases from J, with 16 bases in between. CDR3 sequence (DNA): TGCGCCAGCAGCCGAAAGGGGCCCCTCGATAATTCACCCCTCCACTTT. It specifies CASSRKGPLDNSPLHF.

This clonotype was recorded at least ten times. This chain joins TRBV5-1 and TRBJ2-7; D possibly corresponds to TRBD2 (5 bases). Germline CDR1 and CDR2: SGHRS and YFSETQ. Trimming shortened V by 0 bases and J by 3 bases, and 13 bases separated the two germline ends. The CDR3 is made up of 15 amino acids. CDR3 sequence reads: CASSLGGSPNYEQYF. The DNA for the CDR3 is TGCGCCAGCAGCTTGGGAGGGTCCCCTAACTACGAGCAGTACTTC. Variable domain in full (rest from reference TRBV5-1 and TRBJ2-7): KAGVTQTPRYLIKTRGQQVTLSCSPISGHRSVSWYQQTPGQGLQFLFEYFSETQRNKGNFPGRFSGRQFSNSRSEMNVSTLELGDSALYLCASSLGGSPNYEQYFGPGTRLTVT.

This clonotype showed up many times. This CDR3 reads CSASDRAGNTIYF. DNA for the CDR3: TGCAGTGCTTCAGACAGGGCTGGAAACACCATATATTTT. This rearrangement joins TRBV20-1 to TRBJ1-3, with 7 bases lining up with TRBD1. CDR1 is DFQATT, CDR2 SNEGSKA, per germline (reference sequence). V gave up 5 bases and J gave up 2 bases; unmatched junction bases: 3. There are 13 residues in the CDR3.

In its sample, this clonotype was seen many times. This chain uses TRBV5-1 with TRBJ1-1; no clear D gene. The CDR3 has 17 residues. Germline CDR1 SGHRS, CDR2 YFSETQ. V was shortened by 1 base and J by 1 base, with 17 bases between the two germline ends. The CDR3 DNA sequence: TGCGCCAGCAGCTTGTCCAGTCTTAACCTTCAGAACACTGAAGCTTTCTTT. Its protein product is CASSLSSLNLQNTEAFF.

This clonotype showed up just a few times. A read error may produce the germline difference seen at one junction end. The chain links TRBV30 to TRBJ2-1; TRBD2 might be the D (7 bases). The germline CDR1 and CDR2 sequences are GTSNPN and SVGIG (reference sequence). This CDR3 comprises 10 residues. The CDR3 DNA reads TGTGCCGGAAGGGGGGGAGGGCTAATCTTC. This gives the protein CAGRGGGLIF.